What follows are 24 T cell receptor beta chains derived from one specimen sequenced in a study of shared clonotypes between healthy human individuals (TCRdb year 2020). The library was obtained by the immunoSEQ multiplex PCR assay. TCRdb provides this immuneACCESS table in a form limited to in-frame rearrangements. Some clones are lacking; in checked studies, under half of them reflect an unresolved V gene, and why the rest are absent is not known. This sample holds under 2,000,000 clones; about 95% were observed only once. 1% to 1.5% of the sample comes from the top ten. CD8 naive samples consisted of CD45RO-negative cells that were positively selected for CCR7, yielding a CD45RA+CCR7+ population without TemRA cells. The sample taken for sequencing was naive CD8+ T cells sorted from blood. The meaning of the sample's cell subset or site label: CD45RA+CCR7+. The receptors stem from a young man in good health.

This chain uses TRBV28 with TRBJ2-7; D unclear. The ends were cut back, 5 bases at V and 7 bases at J, with 9 bases in the middle. Germline CDR1 MDHEN, CDR2 SYDVKM. The CDR3 consists of 11 residues. The CDR3 coding sequence is TGTGCCAGCAGTCCCGATTGGGAGCAGTACTTC. It encodes CASSPDWEQYF.

This chain uses TRBV28 with TRBJ2-7; 9 nucleotides line up with TRBD1. This CDR3 region has 13 residues. Germline CDR1 and CDR2: MDHEN and SYDVKM. The V and J ends lost 7 bases and 3 bases, in that order; junction bases with no gene match: 4. In DNA, the CDR3 is TGTGCCAGCACCCTGGGACAGGGCTACGAGCAGTACTTC. It translates to CASTLGQGYEQYF. The whole variable domain, filled in from reference TRBV28 and TRBJ2-7, reads DVKVTQSSRYLVKRTGEKVFLECVQDMDHENMFWYRQDPGLGLRLIYFSYDVKMKEKGDIPEGYSVSREKKERFSLILESASTNQTSMYLCASTLGQGYEQYFGPGTRLTVT.

This chain joins TRBV7-2 and TRBJ2-1; the D is unclear. This CDR3 comprises 16 residues. Germline V gene sequence: CDR1 SGHTA, CDR2 FQGNSA. Trimming shortened V by 3 bases and J by 2 bases, and 14 bases separated the two germline ends. In DNA form, the CDR3 reads TGTGCCAGCAGCTTCTCTCCGGCCCTACCCTACAATGAGCAGTTCTTC. Translating it yields CASSFSPALPYNEQFF.

This chain links TRBV4-1 with TRBJ2-7; weak D call: TRBD1 (5 bases). The V gene's germline CDR1 is MGHRA and CDR2 YSYEKL. This CDR3 has 14 residues. V dropped 5 bases and J dropped 2 bases, with 13 bases sitting between them. CDR3 DNA sequence: TGCGCCAGCAGCTTTGGACACCGAACCTACGAGCAGTACTTC. This gives the protein CASSFGHRTYEQYF.

The chain uses TRBV6-5 and TRBJ1-1; TRBD1 might be the D (6 bases). The V gene's germline CDR1 is MNHEY and CDR2 SVGAGI. V was cut by 5 bases and J by 4 bases, with 14 bases left in between. This CDR3 is built from 14 residues. The CDR3 loop reads CASSIGGEGTEAFF. CDR3 nucleotides: TGTGCCAGCAGTATAGGGGGTGAGGGCACTGAAGCTTTCTTT.

The rearrangement links TRBV21-1 to TRBJ2-7; the D call in the table, TRBD1, was not verified against the DNA. TRBV21-1 is a recognized pseudogene. This CDR3 comprises 14 residues. The CDR3 sequence: CASSMDRGKYEQYF. CDR3 nucleotides: TGTGCCAGCAGCATGGACAGGGGGAAGTACGAGCAGTACTTC.

This clone was observed once. The chain combines TRBV11-1 with TRBJ2-7, with D unclear. There are 13 residues in the CDR3. The V gene's germline CDR1 is SGHAT and CDR2 FQDESV (reference sequence). With 0 bases removed from V and 4 bases from J, the gap between germline ends came to 7 bases. The CDR3 here is CASSLADGYEQYF. The CDR3 nucleotides are TGTGCCAGCAGCTTAGCCGATGGGTACGAGCAGTACTTC.

The J gene is TRBJ1-2, the V gene TRBV9, with D perhaps TRBD1 (6 bases). Per the germline V gene, CDR1 is SGDLS and CDR2 is YYNGEE. Trimming pared 3 bases from V and 4 bases from J, leaving 19 bases between. The CDR3 loop spans 16 amino acids. CDR3 in DNA: TGTGCCAGCAGCGCGCTGACAGGATTGGAAAGCTATGGCTACACCTTC. This encodes CASSALTGLESYGYTF.

The V call is TRBV2, the J call TRBJ2-7, with TRBD2 as a possible D gene (5 bases). CDR3 size: 14 residues. CDR1 SNHLY and CDR2 FYNNEI come from the germline V gene. Trimming took 2 bases from V and 4 from J, leaving 12 bases between them. The CDR3 bases are TGTGCCAGCAGTGAAACGGGGTTGGAATACGAGCAGTACTTC. Amino acids: CASSETGLEYEQYF.

The chain joins TRBV5-5 to TRBJ2-1; weak D call: TRBD2 (6 bases). The V end lost 0 bases, the J end lost 2 bases, and 12 bases lay between the germline ends. The CDR3 spans 16 residues. Per the germline V gene, CDR1 is SGHKS and CDR2 is YYEKEE (reference sequence). The CDR3 region is CASSLESLAAYNEQFF. The CDR3 DNA sequence: TGTGCCAGCAGCTTGGAATCACTAGCTGCCTACAATGAGCAGTTCTTC. Together with reference TRBV5-5 and TRBJ2-1, the CDR3 gives the full variable domain: DAGVTQSPTHLIKTRGQQVTLRCSPISGHKSVSWYQQVLGQGPQFIFQYYEKEERGRGNFPDRFSARQFPNYSSELNVNALLLGDSALYLCASSLESLAAYNEQFFGPGTRLTVL.

The chain recombines TRBV18 with TRBJ2-7, with D unclear. The CDR3 spans 14 residues. CDR1 is KGHSH, CDR2 LQKENI, per germline. Between the trimmed V and J ends, which lost 6 bases and 6 bases, there was a span of 18 bases. CDR3: CASSPGPPFAEQYF. The CDR3 nucleotides read TGTGCCAGCTCCCCTGGGCCTCCGTTTGCCGAGCAGTACTTC.

The chain uses TRBV25-1 and TRBJ1-2; unclear D gene. The CDR3 extends over 16 amino acids. In germline, CDR1 is MGHDK, CDR2 SYGVNS. V was clipped by 1 base and J by 4 bases, with 16 bases between them. The CDR3 loop reads CASSESHSTLFYGYTF. The CDR3 DNA reads as TGTGCCAGCAGTGAATCTCACAGTACACTCTTCTATGGCTACACCTTC.

In this sample, this clone turned up a few times. V and J are TRBV6-6 and TRBJ1-6; possible D gene TRBD1, 5 bases. Germline CDR1 MNHNY, CDR2 SVGAGI (reference sequence). The CDR3 is 12 residues long. The V and J ends lost 5 bases and 13 bases respectively, with 12 bases between them. The CDR3 here is CASSALREPLHF. The CDR3 DNA sequence: TGTGCCAGCAGTGCCCTCAGGGAGCCCCTCCACTTT.

The rearrangement links TRBV9 to TRBJ1-4, with a tentative D call TRBD1 (5 bases). Between the trimmed V and J ends, which lost 4 bases and 8 bases, there was a span of 18 bases. Germline lookup yields CDR1 SGDLS and CDR2 YYNGEE. CDR3 length: 15 amino acids. The CDR3 DNA follows: TGTGCCAGCAGCACCTCCGGGACCAAGGGAGAAAAACTGTTTTTT. Translated, it gives CASSTSGTKGEKLFF.

The genes are TRBV30 and TRBJ1-6, with D possibly matching TRBD1 (6 bases). Germline CDR1 reads GTSNPN; CDR2 reads SVGIG (reference sequence). The V end was cut by 5 bases, the J end by 9 bases, with 17 bases between. CDR3 length: 14 residues. CDR3 sequence: CAWATGIGGSPLHF. DNA of the CDR3: TGTGCCTGGGCAACAGGGATCGGCGGTTCACCCCTCCACTTT.

V gene TRBV4-1 combines with J gene TRBJ2-5, with D perhaps matching TRBD1 (6 bases). CDR1 and CDR2 (germline): MGHRA, YSYEKL. The V end lost 3 bases, the J end lost 3 bases, and 11 bases lay between the germline ends. This CDR3 contains 14 residues. As DNA, the CDR3 is TGCGCCAGCAGCCATGGGGGCAGGGAAGAGACCCAGTACTTC. Translating gives CASSHGGREETQYF.

This rearrangement joins TRBV5-4 to TRBJ2-5; tentative D call: TRBD2 (6 bases). This CDR3 region has 14 residues. V shed 2 bases and J shed 4 bases, with 12 bases lying between them. CDR1 is SGHNT, CDR2 YYREEE, per germline (reference sequence). The CDR3 protein is CASSFVGGGETQYF. CDR3 DNA: TGTGCCAGCAGCTTTGTCGGGGGAGGAGAGACCCAGTACTTC.

This sequence joins TRBV2 and TRBJ1-1, with a weak D call TRBD1 (6 bases). V was cut by 6 bases and J by 7 bases, with 18 bases left in between. Germline loops: CDR1 SNHLY, CDR2 FYNNEI. This CDR3 has 14 residues. The CDR3 loop reads CASRAHSGDFEAFF. In nucleotides, the CDR3 is TGTGCCAGCAGGGCCCATTCAGGGGACTTTGAAGCTTTCTTT.

V is TRBV27 and J is TRBJ1-6; D perhaps matches TRBD1 (6 bases). Germline-derived CDR1 and CDR2 are MNHEY and SMNVEV (reference sequence). Trimming cost V 7 bases and J 8 bases, with 15 bases left between them. The CDR3 consists of 14 residues. The CDR3 bases are TGTGCCAGCACCCCGGGAGGGGGGGATTCACCCCTCCACTTT. Translation gives CASTPGGGDSPLHF.

Remarks on this clone: One end of the junction is discordant with germline, which a read error may explain. The gene calls are TRBV19 and TRBJ1-6; TRBD1 aligns across 7 bases. Germline lookup yields CDR1 LNHDA and CDR2 SQIVND (reference sequence). There are 15 residues in the CDR3. For the CDR3, the DNA is TGTGCCAGTAGAAGCTTAGGGGGCGGGTTTTCACCCCTCTACTTT. It specifies CASRSLGGGFSPLYF.

This clone was recorded once. The genes are TRBV29-1 and TRBJ2-1, with TRBD2 matching 8 bases. The CDR3 has 19 residues. Trimming at V came to 0 bases and at J to 1 base, leaving 14 bases not matched to a gene. Germline V lookup: CDR1 SQVTM, CDR2 ANQGSEA. The CDR3 DNA sequence: TGCAGCGTTGAAGATCAGGGGACTAGTCCAATCGAGTCCTACAATGAGCAGTTCTTC. Protein sequence: CSVEDQGTSPIESYNEQFF.

The rearrangement uses TRBV19 and TRBJ1-2, with D perhaps matching TRBD1 (5 bases). The CDR3 sequence is 12 residues long. CDR1 is LNHDA, CDR2 SQIVND, per germline (reference sequence). The V and J ends lost 8 bases and 0 bases respectively, with 7 bases between them. CDR3 loop: CASEDTNYGYTF. The CDR3 DNA reads as TGTGCCAGTGAGGACACTAACTATGGCTACACCTTC.

The V and J genes are TRBV4-1 and TRBJ2-7; 7 nucleotides agree with TRBD1. Germline CDR1 is MGHRA and CDR2 is YSYEKL. V lost 3 bases to trimming and J lost 7 bases; unmatched junction nucleotides: 15. This CDR3 is built from 16 residues. CDR3 in DNA: TGCGCCAGCAGCCAGGGTGCGACAGGGCCAGCGGAGGAGCAGTACTTC. Protein sequence: CASSQGATGPAEEQYF.

This chain links TRBV30 with TRBJ2-5, with D unclear. Trimming removed 0 bases at V and 0 bases at J, with 8 bases between. The CDR3 spans 14 residues. CDR1 and CDR2 (germline): GTSNPN, SVGIG (reference sequence). The CDR3 is CAWSVEVNQETQYF. The CDR3 nucleotides read TGTGCCTGGAGTGTCGAGGTTAACCAAGAGACCCAGTACTTC.